This TCR beta chain stems from a study of blood T cell repertoires in COVID-19. Study background: Samples of COVID-19 (acute and convalescent) were obtained from the United States, Italy and Spain. The cDNA or gDNA used as material had been derived from T cells, B-cell-depleted T cells, or PBMCs.

The germline V and J ends were trimmed by 10 bases and 7 bases, with 13 bases remaining between them. Germline CDR1 is SSHAT and CDR2 is FNYEAQ (reference sequence). This CDR3 has 12 residues. TCRdb's copy holds only in-frame clones and misses some; the assay was immunoSEQ multiplex PCR. The sample yields 200,000 to 300,000 clones, about 89% seen once. This rearrangement joins TRBV7-7 to TRBJ2-2, with TRBD2 as a possible D gene (6 bases). Sequencing input: peripheral blood. This TCR derives from a man aged 40-55 years who had recovered from COVID-19. In DNA form, the CDR3 reads TGTGCCACCCGGGACTCAAGCGGGGAGCTGTTTTTT. Its translation: CATRDSSGELFF.